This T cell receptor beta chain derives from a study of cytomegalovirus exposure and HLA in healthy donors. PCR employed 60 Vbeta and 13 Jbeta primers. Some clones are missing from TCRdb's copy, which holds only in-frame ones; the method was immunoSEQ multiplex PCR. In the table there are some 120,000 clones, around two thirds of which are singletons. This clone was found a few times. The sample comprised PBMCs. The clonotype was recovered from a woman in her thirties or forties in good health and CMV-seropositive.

Here the CDR3 DNA reads TGTGCCAGCAGTTTCGGGAGGGGATCTACAGATACGCAGTATTTT. Translated, it gives CASSFGRGSTDTQYF. The chain links TRBV28 to TRBJ2-3; 8 positions agree with TRBD2. Germline assignment: CDR1 MDHEN and CDR2 SYDVKM. Unmatched junction bases numbered 5, after V lost 3 bases and J lost 3 bases. This CDR3 comprises 15 residues.